This TCR beta chain was identified in a study of identical twins. Study-level findings and limits: Cross-sectional statistical analysis, not tracking of the same donors, underpinned the conclusions. Out-of-frame TCR alpha sharing observed in monozygotic twins exceeded model estimates.

With no exceptions, donors were healthy Caucasians. A universal primer site was incorporated via template switching, and the cDNA contained unique molecular identifiers. TCRdb passed the 5' RACE reads through MiXCR, listing each CDR3 protein once. Counted here are 500,000 to 550,000 distinct CDR3 sequences, 20% to 25% occurring once; the ten biggest clones make up approximately 0.49%. Germline V gene data show CDR1 as SGDLS and CDR2 as YYNGEE. The CDR3 is 13 residues long. V lost 3 bases, J lost 1 base, and 5 bases lay in between. This clonotype is a singleton in its sample. Its antigen remains unknown. The same sample was also used in a study of yellow fever vaccine responses in identical twins.

This sequence originates from a woman aged 18-29 years in good health. Sequences were obtained from CD4+ T cells sorted from blood. V and J are TRBV9 and TRBJ1-3; D uncertain. The chain's CDR3 is CASSDVSGNTIYF. The CDR3 region has the DNA TGTGCCAGCAGCGATGTTTCTGGAAACACCATATATTTT. Looking up the rest from reference TRBV9 and TRBJ1-3 gives the full variable domain: DSGVTQTPKHLITATGQRVTLRCSPRSGDLSVYWYQQSLDQGLQFLIQYYNGEERAKGNILERFSAQQFPDLHSELNLSSLELGDSALYFCASSDVSGNTIYFGEGSWLTVV.